This T cell receptor (beta chain) was documented in a study of blood T cells in healthy people across ages. Whole-study context: The capture of about one barcoded beta molecule per two T cells was achieved by template switching.

V lost 5 bases and J lost 7, with 15 bases in between. Germline lookup yields CDR1 SGHTA and CDR2 FQGNSA. This CDR3 contains 14 residues. A second PCR of roughly 7 to 11 cycles used a sample-barcoded 5' primer and a J-beta primer mix. TCRdb reprocessed the 5' RACE reads via MiXCR and lists one record per CDR3 protein. Here the sample spans about 970,000 distinct CDR3 sequences, 51% being singletons. The sequencing sample was made of blood. This receptor was obtained from a woman aged 55 to 70 in good health. The V gene is TRBV7-2, the J gene TRBJ1-5; a possible D gene is TRBD1 (6 bases). CDR3 DNA sequence: TGTGCCAGCAGCCAACCGGGGGCGGCCCAGCCCCAGCATTTT. Translated, it gives CASSQPGAAQPQHF.